This T cell receptor (beta chain) was retrieved from a study of blood T cell repertoires in COVID-19. Study-wide background: Donors in the United States, Italy and Spain gave samples during acute or convalescent COVID-19. T cells, B-cell-depleted T cells, or PBMCs supplied cDNA or gDNA.

The CDR3 sequence is 18 residues long. The ends were cut back, 2 bases at V and 1 base at J, with 18 bases in the middle. CDR1 and CDR2 from the germline V gene are WNHNN and SYGVQD (reference sequence). Per the study methods: Estimates of nucleated cell counts were drawn from the amplification of reference gene primers. Clones were read by immunoSEQ multiplex PCR, and TCRdb kept only the in-frame ones, dropping some. The D gene and trimming were derived from the DNA, and the V and J assignments and clone size from that table. The data hold more than 20,000 clones, with nearly 90% observed a single time.

This receptor was identified in a human donor with active COVID-19. The donor label of this sample is uncertain. V gene TRBV10-1 combines with J gene TRBJ1-5, with D unclear. Sequenced sample: peripheral blood. The CDR3 DNA sequence: TGCGCCAGCAGTGAGAAACTATGGGGAAAGCGGAGCAATCAGCCCCAGCATTTT. It translates to CASSEKLWGKRSNQPQHF.